One T cell receptor beta chain is described in this entry. The data stem from a study of T cell repertoires in cytomegalovirus infection. V lost 4 bases and J lost 1, with 10 bases in between. CDR3 length equals 15 residues. Germline V gives CDR1 LGHNA, CDR2 YNFKEQ. TCRdb fed the reads into MiXCR, producing one record per CDR3 protein. The sample contains just under 550,000 distinct CDR3 sequences, about 26% of which appear only once. The TCR sequence derives from a human donor in good health (CMV status not recorded). Some clones in this sample may be carry-over from other donors' samples. The chain uses TRBV4-2 and TRBJ2-2; the D is unclear. The sample consisted of PBMCs. CDR3 in amino acids: CASSRTWENTGELFF. CDR3 DNA sequence: TGTGCCAGCAGCCGAACCTGGGAGAACACCGGGGAGCTGTTTTTT.